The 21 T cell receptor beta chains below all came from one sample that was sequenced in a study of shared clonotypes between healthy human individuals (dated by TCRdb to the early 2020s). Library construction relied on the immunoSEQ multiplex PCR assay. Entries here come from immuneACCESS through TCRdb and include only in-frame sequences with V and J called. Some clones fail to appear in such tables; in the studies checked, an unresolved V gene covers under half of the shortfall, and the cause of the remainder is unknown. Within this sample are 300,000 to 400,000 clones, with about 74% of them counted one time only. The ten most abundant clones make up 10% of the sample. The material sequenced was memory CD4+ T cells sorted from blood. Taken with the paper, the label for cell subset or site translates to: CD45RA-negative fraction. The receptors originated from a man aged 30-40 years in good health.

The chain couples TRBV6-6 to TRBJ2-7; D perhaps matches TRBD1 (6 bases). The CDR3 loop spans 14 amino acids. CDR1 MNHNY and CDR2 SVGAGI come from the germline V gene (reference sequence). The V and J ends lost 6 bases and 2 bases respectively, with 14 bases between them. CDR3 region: CASSSGDGTYEQYF. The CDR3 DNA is TGTGCCAGCAGCTCAGGGGACGGGACCTACGAGCAGTACTTC.

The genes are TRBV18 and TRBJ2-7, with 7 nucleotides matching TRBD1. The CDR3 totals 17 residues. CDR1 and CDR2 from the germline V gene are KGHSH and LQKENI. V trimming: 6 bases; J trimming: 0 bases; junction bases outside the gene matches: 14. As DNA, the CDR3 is TGTGCCAGCTCGGAGACCCTCGGGACAGTAAGCTCCTACGAGCAGTACTTC. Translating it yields CASSETLGTVSSYEQYF.

CDR3 bases: TGTGCCAGCAGTGGCCATCCAGGGGATTCACCCCTCCACTTT. It specifies CASSGHPGDSPLHF. The V call is TRBV2, the J call TRBJ1-6; D might be TRBD1 (6 bases). The CDR3 covers 14 residues. Trimming took off 4 bases at V and 8 bases at J, with 12 bases between the two ends. CDR1 is SNHLY, CDR2 FYNNEI, per germline.

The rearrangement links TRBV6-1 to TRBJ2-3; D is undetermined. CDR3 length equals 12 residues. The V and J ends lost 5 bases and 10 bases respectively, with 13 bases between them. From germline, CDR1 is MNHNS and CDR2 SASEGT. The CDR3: CASSSTVISQYF. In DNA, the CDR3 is TGTGCCAGCAGTTCCACCGTGATTTCGCAGTATTTT.

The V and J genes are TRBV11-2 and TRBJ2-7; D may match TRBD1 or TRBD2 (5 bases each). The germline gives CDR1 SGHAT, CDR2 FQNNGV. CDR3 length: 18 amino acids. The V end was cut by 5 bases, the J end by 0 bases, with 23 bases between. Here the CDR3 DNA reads TGTGCCAGCAGCCCCCTCAACCGGGACCGCAAGAGCTCCTACGAGCAGTACTTC. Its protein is CASSPLNRDRKSSYEQYF.

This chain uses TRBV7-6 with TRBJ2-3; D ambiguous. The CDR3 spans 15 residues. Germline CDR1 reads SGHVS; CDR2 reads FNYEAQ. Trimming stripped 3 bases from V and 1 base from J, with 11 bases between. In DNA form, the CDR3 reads TGTGCCAGCAGCTTGACCTATGCTGGCACAGATACGCAGTATTTT. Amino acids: CASSLTYAGTDTQYF.

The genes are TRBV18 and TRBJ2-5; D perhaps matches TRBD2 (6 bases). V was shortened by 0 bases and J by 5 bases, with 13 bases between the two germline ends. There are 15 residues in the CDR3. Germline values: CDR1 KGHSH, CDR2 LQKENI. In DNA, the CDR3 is TGTGCCAGCTCACCACCGTTCGGGAGTGGCGAGACCCAGTACTTC. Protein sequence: CASSPPFGSGETQYF.

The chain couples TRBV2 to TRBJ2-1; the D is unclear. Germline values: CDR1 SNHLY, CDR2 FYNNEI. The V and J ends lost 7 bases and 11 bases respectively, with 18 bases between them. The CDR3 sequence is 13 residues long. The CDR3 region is CASIVGRTRQQFF. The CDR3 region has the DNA TGTGCCAGCATTGTGGGCCGAACGCGCCAGCAGTTCTTC.

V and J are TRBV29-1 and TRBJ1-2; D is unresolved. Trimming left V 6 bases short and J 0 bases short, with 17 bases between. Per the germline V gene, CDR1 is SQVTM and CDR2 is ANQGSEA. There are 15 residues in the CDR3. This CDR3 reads CSVSRGGSSNYGYTF. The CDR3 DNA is TGCAGCGTCTCACGAGGTGGCTCCTCTAACTATGGCTACACCTTC.

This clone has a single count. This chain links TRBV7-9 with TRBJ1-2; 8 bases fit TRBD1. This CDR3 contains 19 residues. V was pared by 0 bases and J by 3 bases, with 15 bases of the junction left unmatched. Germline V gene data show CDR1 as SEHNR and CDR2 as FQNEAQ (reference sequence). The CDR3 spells CASSLAGALSGGRHYGYTF. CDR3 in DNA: TGTGCCAGCAGCTTAGCTGGGGCTTTGTCAGGGGGCCGACACTATGGCTACACCTTC.

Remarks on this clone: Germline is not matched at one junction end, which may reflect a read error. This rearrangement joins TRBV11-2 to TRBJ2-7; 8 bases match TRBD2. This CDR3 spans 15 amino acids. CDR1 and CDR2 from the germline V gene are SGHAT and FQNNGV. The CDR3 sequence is CASSLDPTSGLIYNF. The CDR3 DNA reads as TGTGCCAGCAGCTTAGATCCCACTAGCGGCCTTATCTATAACTTC.

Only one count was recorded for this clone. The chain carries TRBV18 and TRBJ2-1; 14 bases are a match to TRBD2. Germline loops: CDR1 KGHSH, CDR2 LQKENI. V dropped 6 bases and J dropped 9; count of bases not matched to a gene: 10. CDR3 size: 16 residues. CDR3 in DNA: TGTGCCAGCTCCTTGACTAGCGGGAGGGTAAACGGTGAGCAGTTCTTC. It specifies CASSLTSGRVNGEQFF. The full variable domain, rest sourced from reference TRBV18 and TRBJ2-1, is NAGVMQNPRHLVRRRGQEARLRCSPMKGHSHVYWYRQLPEEGLKFMVYLQKENIIDESGMPKERFSAEFPKEGPSILRIQQVVRGDSAAYFCASSLTSGRVNGEQFFGPGTRLTVL.

CDR3 residues: CSVEGQIAGTQYF. Here the CDR3 DNA reads TGCAGCGTTGAGGGACAGATAGCAGGGACCCAGTACTTC. The V and J genes are TRBV29-1 and TRBJ2-5, with 7 bases lining up with TRBD1. CDR1 and CDR2 from the germline V gene are SQVTM and ANQGSEA. This CDR3 region has 13 residues. V shed 3 bases, J shed 7 bases, and the junction held 8 bases outside the gene matches.

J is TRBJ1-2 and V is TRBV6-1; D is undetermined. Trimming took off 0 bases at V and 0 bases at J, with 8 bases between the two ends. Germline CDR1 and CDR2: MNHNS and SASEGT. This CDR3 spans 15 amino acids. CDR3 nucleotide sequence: TGTGCCAGCAGTGAAGCGCGGAGCTCTAACTATGGCTACACCTTC. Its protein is CASSEARSSNYGYTF.

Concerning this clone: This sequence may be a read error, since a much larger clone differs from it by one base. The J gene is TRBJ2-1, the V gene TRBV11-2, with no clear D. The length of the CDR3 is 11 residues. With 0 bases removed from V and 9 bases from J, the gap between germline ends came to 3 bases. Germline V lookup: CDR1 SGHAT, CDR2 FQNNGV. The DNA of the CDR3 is TGTGCCAGCAGCTTAGAGGGTGAGCAGTTCTTC. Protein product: CASSLEGEQFF. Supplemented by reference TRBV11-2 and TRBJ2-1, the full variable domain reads EAGVAQSPRYKIIEKRQSVAFWCNPISGHATLYWYQQILGQGPKLLIQFQNNGVVDDSQLPKDRFSAERLKGVDSTLKIQPAKLEDSAVYLCASSLEGEQFFGPGTRLTVL.

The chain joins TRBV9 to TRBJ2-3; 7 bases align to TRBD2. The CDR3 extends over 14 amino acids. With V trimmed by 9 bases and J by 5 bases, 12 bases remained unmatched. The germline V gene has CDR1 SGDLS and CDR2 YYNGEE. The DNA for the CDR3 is TGTGCCACAAGTGGCAGGGAGGGCGGAGATACGCAGTATTTT. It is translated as CATSGREGGDTQYF.

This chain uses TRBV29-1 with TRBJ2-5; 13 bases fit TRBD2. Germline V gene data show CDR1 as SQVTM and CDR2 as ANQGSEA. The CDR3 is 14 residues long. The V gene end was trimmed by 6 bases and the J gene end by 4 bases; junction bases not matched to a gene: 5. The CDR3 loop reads CSVRLAGGPETQYF. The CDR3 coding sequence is TGCAGCGTCCGACTAGCGGGAGGCCCAGAGACCCAGTACTTC.

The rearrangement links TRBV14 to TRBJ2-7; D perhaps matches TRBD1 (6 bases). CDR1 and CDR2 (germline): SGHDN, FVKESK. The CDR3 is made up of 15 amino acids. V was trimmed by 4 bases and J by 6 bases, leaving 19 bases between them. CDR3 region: CASSPRTAWGSEQYF. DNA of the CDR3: TGTGCCAGCAGCCCCCGGACAGCTTGGGGTTCCGAGCAGTACTTC.

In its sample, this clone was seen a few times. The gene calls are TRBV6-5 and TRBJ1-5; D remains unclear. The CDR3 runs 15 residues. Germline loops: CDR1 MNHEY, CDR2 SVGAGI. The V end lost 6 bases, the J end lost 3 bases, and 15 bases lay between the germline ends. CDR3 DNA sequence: TGTGCCAGCAGCGACCCCACAGCACTCAATCAGCCCCAGCATTTT. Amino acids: CASSDPTALNQPQHF.

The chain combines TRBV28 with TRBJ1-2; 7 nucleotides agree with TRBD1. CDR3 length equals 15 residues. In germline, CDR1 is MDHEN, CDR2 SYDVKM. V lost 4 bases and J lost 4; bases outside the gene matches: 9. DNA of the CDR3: TGTGCCAGCAGTTCGGGACAGACAGAGGTCTATGGCTACACCTTC. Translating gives CASSSGQTEVYGYTF.

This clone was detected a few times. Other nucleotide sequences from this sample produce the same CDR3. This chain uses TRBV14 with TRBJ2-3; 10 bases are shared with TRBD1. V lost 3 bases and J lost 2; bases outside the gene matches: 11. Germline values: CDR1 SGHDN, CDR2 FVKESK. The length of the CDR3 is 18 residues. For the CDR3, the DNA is TGTGCCAGCAGCCAGGAAAGACCCGGGACAGGGGACACAGATACGCAGTATTTT. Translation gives CASSQERPGTGDTDTQYF. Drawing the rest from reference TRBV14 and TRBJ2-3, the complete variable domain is EAGVTQFPSHSVIEKGQTVTLRCDPISGHDNLYWYRRVMGKEIKFLLHFVKESKQDESGMPNNRFLAERTGGTYSTLKVQPAELEDSGVYFCASSQERPGTGDTDTQYFGPGTRLTVL.